This TCR beta chain was found in a study of blood T cell repertoires in COVID-19. About the study: Sources were T cells, B-cell-depleted T cells, or PBMCs; the material itself was cDNA or gDNA.

CDR3 size: 14 residues. CDR1 SNHLY and CDR2 FYNNEI come from the germline V gene. Trimming removed 6 bases from V and 2 bases from J; junction bases left unmatched: 2. The data were produced by immunoSEQ multiplex PCR, yet TCRdb's version contains in-frame clones alone and is incomplete. The sample holds 95,000 to 100,000 clones, more than 75% seen once. V gene TRBV2 combines with J gene TRBJ1-5; 9 positions match TRBD1. Sequencing was performed on peripheral blood. The sequence came from a woman aged 25-40 years with acute or convalescent COVID-19. The CDR3 reads CASRWTGGNQPQHF. CDR3 nucleotide sequence: TGTGCCAGCAGATGGACAGGGGGCAATCAGCCCCAGCATTTT.